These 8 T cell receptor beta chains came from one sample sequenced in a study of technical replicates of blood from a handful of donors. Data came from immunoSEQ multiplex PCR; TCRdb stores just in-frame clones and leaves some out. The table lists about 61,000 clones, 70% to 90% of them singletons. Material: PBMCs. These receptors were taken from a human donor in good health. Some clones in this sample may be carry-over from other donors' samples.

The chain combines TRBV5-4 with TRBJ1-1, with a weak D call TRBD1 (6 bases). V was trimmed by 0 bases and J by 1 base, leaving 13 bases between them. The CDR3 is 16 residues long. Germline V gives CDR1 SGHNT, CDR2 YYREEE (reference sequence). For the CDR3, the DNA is TGTGCCAGCAGCTTGGGGGGGGGCGGTTGGAACACTGAAGCTTTCTTT. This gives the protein CASSLGGGGWNTEAFF.

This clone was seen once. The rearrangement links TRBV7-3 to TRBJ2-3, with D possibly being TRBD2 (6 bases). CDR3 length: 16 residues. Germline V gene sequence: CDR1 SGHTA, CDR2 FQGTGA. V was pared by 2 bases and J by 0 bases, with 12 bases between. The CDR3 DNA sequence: TGTGCCAGCAGCTTAGGGGTAGCGGCTAGCACAGATACGCAGTATTTT. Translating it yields CASSLGVAASTDTQYF.

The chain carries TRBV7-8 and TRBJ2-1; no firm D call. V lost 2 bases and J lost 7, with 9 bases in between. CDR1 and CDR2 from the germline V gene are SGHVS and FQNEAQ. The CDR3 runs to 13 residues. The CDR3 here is CASSLRSTNEQFF. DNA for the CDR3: TGTGCCAGCAGCTTACGCTCGACTAATGAGCAGTTCTTC.

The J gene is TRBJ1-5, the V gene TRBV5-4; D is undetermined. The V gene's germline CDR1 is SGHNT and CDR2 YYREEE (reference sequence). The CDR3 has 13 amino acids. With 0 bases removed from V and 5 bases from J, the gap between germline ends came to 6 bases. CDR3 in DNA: TGTGCCAGCAGCTTGGGGGAGGATCAGCCCCAGCATTTT. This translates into CASSLGEDQPQHF. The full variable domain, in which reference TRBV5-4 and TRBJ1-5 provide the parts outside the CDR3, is ETGVTQSPTHLIKTRGQQVTLRCSSQSGHNTVSWYQQALGQGPQFIFQYYREEENGRGNFPPRFSGLQFPNYSSELNVNALELDDSALYLCASSLGEDQPQHFGDGTRLSIL.

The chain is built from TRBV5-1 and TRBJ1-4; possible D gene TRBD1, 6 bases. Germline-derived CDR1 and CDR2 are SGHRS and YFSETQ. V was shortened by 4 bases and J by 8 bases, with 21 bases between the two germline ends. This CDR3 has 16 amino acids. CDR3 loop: CASSLGRTRGNEKLFF. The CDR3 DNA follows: TGCGCCAGCAGCCTAGGGCGGACGAGGGGGAACGAAAAACTGTTTTTT.

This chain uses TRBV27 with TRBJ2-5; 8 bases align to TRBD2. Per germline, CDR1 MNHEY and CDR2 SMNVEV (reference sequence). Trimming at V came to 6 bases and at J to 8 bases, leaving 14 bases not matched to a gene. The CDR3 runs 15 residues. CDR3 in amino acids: CASRLPPSGPFTQYF. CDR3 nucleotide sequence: TGTGCCAGCAGACTCCCACCTAGCGGGCCTTTTACCCAGTACTTC.

CDR3 amino acids: CASSEAAGGSPWGELFF. In DNA, the CDR3 is TGTGCCAGCAGTGAAGCCGCGGGGGGTTCCCCGTGGGGGGAGCTGTTTTTT. The J gene is TRBJ2-2, the V gene TRBV6-1, with 8 positions matching TRBD2. V shed 0 bases and J 8 bases; nucleotides not matched to a gene: 11. The CDR3 length is 17 residues. The germline V gene has CDR1 MNHNS and CDR2 SASEGT.

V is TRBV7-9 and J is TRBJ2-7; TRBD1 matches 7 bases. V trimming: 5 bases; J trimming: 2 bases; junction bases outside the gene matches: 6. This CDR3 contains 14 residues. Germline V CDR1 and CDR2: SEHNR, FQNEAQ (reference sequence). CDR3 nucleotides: TGTGCCAGCAGCCTCCGGGACAGACCCTACGAGCAGTACTTC. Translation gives CASSLRDRPYEQYF.